Each of the 5 T cell receptor beta chains below was sequenced from the same sample in a study of identical twins. Each CDR3 protein gets one entry after TCRdb re-called the 5' RACE reads with MiXCR. The table has roughly 720,000 distinct CDR3 sequences, over 15% seen once; the top ten hold 10% to 15%. This sample was also put to use in a study of T cells expressing NK-cell markers.

The specimen sequenced was PBMCs. These receptors were obtained from a woman under 30 in good health.

The V gene is TRBV5-1, the J gene TRBJ2-1; D remains ambiguous. Germline lookup yields CDR1 SGHRS and CDR2 YFSETQ. Trimming removed 6 bases at V and 3 bases at J, with 16 bases between. This CDR3 is 15 amino acids long. The CDR3 DNA follows: TGCGCCAGCAACCCCGACCACCAGATCTACAATGAGCAGTTCTTC. This codes for CASNPDHQIYNEQFF.

This clonotype appeared a few times. The V call is TRBV11-1, the J call TRBJ2-1, with 10 bases fitting TRBD2. The CDR3 runs 15 residues. V trimming: 4 bases; J trimming: 12 bases; junction bases outside the gene matches: 12. Looked up from germline, CDR1 is SGHAT and CDR2 is FQDESV (reference sequence). The CDR3 DNA follows: TGTGCCAGCAGCTCAACCGAGCGGGGGGGCCTATGGCAGTTCTTC. It is translated as CASSSTERGGLWQFF.

The CDR3: CASSSGQGEQYF. The CDR3 DNA reads TGCGCCAGCAGCTCAGGACAGGGCGAGCAGTACTTC. The chain carries TRBV10-1 and TRBJ2-7, with 8 nucleotides matching TRBD1. Germline V gene data show CDR1 as WNHNN and CDR2 as SYGVQD (reference sequence). CDR3 length equals 12 residues. V shed 6 bases and J 6 bases; nucleotides not matched to a gene: 4.

This clonotype was observed a few times. V usage is TRBV20-1 and J usage is TRBJ2-1, with D maybe TRBD2 (5 bases). Trimming left V 2 bases short and J 3 bases short, with 8 bases between. Germline CDR1 reads DFQATT; CDR2 reads SNEGSKA (reference sequence). The CDR3 has 13 amino acids. CDR3 residues: CSARSGDYNEQFF. CDR3 bases: TGCAGTGCTAGATCCGGGGACTACAATGAGCAGTTCTTC.

This clonotype was seen only a few times. The chain carries TRBV5-1 and TRBJ2-6; D unresolved. The CDR3 has 17 amino acids. V was clipped by 2 bases and J by 0 bases, with 12 bases between them. In germline, CDR1 is SGHRS, CDR2 YFSETQ. CDR3 sequence: CASSLMDGLSGANVLTF. DNA for the CDR3: TGCGCCAGCAGCTTAATGGACGGGCTCTCTGGGGCCAACGTCCTGACTTTC. The full variable domain, in which reference TRBV5-1 and TRBJ2-6 provide the parts outside the CDR3, is KAGVTQTPRYLIKTRGQQVTLSCSPISGHRSVSWYQQTPGQGLQFLFEYFSETQRNKGNFPGRFSGRQFSNSRSEMNVSTLELGDSALYLCASSLMDGLSGANVLTFGAGSRLTVL.